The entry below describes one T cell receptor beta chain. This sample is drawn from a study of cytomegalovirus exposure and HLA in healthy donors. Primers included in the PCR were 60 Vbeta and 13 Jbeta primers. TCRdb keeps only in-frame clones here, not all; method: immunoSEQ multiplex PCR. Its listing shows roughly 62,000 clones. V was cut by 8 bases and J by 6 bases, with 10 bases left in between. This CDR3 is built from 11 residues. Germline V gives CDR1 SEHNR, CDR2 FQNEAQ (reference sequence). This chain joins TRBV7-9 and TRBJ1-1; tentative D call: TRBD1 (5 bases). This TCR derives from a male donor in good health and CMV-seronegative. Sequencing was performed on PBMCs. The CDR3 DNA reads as TGTGCCAGCGGGGGGGGTCCTGAAGCTTTCTTT. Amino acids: CASGGGPEAFF.